Sequencing of this T cell receptor beta chain was carried out in a study of kidney transplant recipient with SARS-CoV-2 infection. TCRdb reanalysed the reads using MiXCR and keeps one entry per CDR3 protein. The sample includes 250,000 or so distinct CDR3 sequences, roughly 26% of them seen just once. The CDR3 spans 13 residues. The germline V gene has CDR1 MNHEY and CDR2 SVGEGT. V was clipped by 7 bases and J by 4 bases, with 11 bases between them. The source of this sequence is a male patient in his thirties who had COVID-19 and was a kidney transplant recipient. The T cells may partly be graft donor cells. The chain combines TRBV6-2 or TRBV6-3 with TRBJ2-1; D gene ambiguous. This specimen consisted of a blood sample, obtained at baseline and on day 111 from a kidney transplant recipient. The CDR3 DNA follows: TGTGCCAGCAAGCCTAATCCGTACAATGAGCAGTTCTTC. Its translation is CASKPNPYNEQFF.